This T cell receptor beta chain was observed in a study of blood T cells in healthy people across ages. With regard to this clonotype: At one end the junction does not follow the germline gene, possibly because of a read error.

Donation came from healthy Caucasian individuals in Russia who were aged roughly 6 to 100. Per individual sample, total RNA of at least 6 micrograms was extracted. This CDR3 comprises 15 residues. Germline-derived CDR1 and CDR2 are LGHNA and YSLEER. Combining a sample-barcoded 5' primer with a J-beta primer mix, a second PCR ran for roughly 7 to 12 cycles. A single record per CDR3 protein comes from TCRdb applying MiXCR to the 5' RACE reads. The data contain roughly 800,000 distinct CDR3 sequences, roughly 60% of them singletons. The sequence came from a man younger than 45 in good health. The chain is built from TRBV4-3 and TRBJ2-3; D is unclear. The material sequenced was blood. CDR3 loop: CTSSQGSGSTDTQYF. CDR3 coding DNA: TGCACCAGCAGCCAAGGGTCAGGTAGCACAGATACGCAGTATTTT.